This T cell receptor beta chain was sequenced during a study of blood T cells in healthy people across ages. The study's findings and limits: Measured against age, TCR beta diversity per million T cells decreased in a roughly linear manner.

About this clonotype: Its antigen is not known.

Then a second PCR, running about 7 to 11 cycles, was carried out with a sample-barcoded 5' primer and a J-beta primer mix. Sequencing of every sample gave 2.5 million or more CDR3-containing paired-end reads. TCRdb reanalysed the 5' RACE reads using MiXCR and keeps one entry per CDR3 protein. Of roughly 2 million distinct CDR3 sequences in the sample, roughly 49% were seen once. The CDR3 loop spans 20 amino acids. The V gene's germline CDR1 is MNHEY and CDR2 SVGEGT. The V and J ends lost 5 bases and 0 bases respectively, with 23 bases between them. Every donor gave around 10 milliliters of peripheral blood.

The clonotype originates from a woman aged 40 to 49 in good health. This chain joins TRBV6-2 or TRBV6-3 and TRBJ2-6; D possibly corresponds to TRBD1 (6 bases). The sequencing input was blood. The CDR3 loop reads CASSPHGQIIRPSGANVLTF. CDR3 nucleotides: TGTGCCAGCAGTCCCCATGGACAGATTATAAGACCCTCTGGGGCCAACGTCCTGACTTTC.